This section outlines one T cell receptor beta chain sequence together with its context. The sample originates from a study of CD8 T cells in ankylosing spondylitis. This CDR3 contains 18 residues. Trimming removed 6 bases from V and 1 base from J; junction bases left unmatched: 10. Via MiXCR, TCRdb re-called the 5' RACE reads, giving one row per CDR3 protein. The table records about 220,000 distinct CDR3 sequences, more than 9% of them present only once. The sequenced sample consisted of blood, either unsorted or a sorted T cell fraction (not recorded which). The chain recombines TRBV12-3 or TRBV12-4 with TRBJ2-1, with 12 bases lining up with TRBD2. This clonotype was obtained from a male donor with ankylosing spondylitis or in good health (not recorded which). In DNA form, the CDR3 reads TGTGCCAGCAGCTCTCCGACTAGCGGGGGTACTTCCTACAATGAGCAGTTCTTC. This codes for CASSSPTSGGTSYNEQFF.